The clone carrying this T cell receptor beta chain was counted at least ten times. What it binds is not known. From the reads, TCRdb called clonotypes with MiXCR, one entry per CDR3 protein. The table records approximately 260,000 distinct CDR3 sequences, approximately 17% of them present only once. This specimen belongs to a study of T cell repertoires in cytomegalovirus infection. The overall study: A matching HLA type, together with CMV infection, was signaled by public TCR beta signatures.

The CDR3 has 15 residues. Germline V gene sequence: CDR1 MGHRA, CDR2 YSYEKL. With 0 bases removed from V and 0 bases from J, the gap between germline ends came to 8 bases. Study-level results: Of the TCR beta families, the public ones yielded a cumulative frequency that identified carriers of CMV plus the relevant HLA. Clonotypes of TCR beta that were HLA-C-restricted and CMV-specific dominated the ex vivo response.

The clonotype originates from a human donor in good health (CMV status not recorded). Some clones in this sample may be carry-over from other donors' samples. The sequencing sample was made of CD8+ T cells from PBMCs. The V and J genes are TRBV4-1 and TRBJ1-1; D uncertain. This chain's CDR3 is CASSQEGSMNTEAFF. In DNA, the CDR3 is TGCGCCAGCAGCCAAGAAGGGAGTATGAACACTGAAGCTTTCTTT.